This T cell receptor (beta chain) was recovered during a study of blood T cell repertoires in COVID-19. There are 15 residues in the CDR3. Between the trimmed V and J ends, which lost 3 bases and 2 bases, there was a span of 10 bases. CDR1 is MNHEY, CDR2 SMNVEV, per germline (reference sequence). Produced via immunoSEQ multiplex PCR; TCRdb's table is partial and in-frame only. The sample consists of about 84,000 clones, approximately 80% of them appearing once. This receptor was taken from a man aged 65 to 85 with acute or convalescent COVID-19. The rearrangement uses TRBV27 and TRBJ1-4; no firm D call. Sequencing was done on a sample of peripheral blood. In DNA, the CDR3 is TGTGCCAGCAGTTTGGAGGGTAGGACTAATGAAAAACTGTTTTTT. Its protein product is CASSLEGRTNEKLFF. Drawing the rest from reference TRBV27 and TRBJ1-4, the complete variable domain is EAQVTQNPRYLITVTGKKLTVTCSQNMNHEYMSWYRQDPGLGLRQIYYSMNVEVTDKGDVPEGYKVSRKEKRNFPLILESPSPNQTSLYFCASSLEGRTNEKLFFGSGTQLSVL.